These T cell receptor beta chains were read from a single sample in a study of shared clonotypes between healthy human individuals. Measured with immunoSEQ multiplex PCR; TCRdb has only the in-frame clones, and not every one. The sample comprises nearly 2 million clones, about 95% of which are singletons, and roughly 1% rests with the top ten. Sequenced input: naive CD8+ T cells sorted from blood. These receptors were obtained from a man younger than 30 in good health. Each CDR3 is given with its conserved first and last residue. Each record gives: CDR3 length, D gene, V gene, clone size, J gene, CDR3 protein, CDR3 DNA. D genes are given only for firm matches. Clone size, where shown, is once, few, many, or a class for clones that have expanded.

cdr3_length: 16; d_call: .; v_call: TRBV19; clone_size: .; j_call: TRBJ2-2; cdr3_aa: CASSIVEQTNTGELFF; cdr3_nt: TGTGCCAGTAGTATAGTGGAGCAGACGAACACCGGGGAGCTGTTTTTT
cdr3_length: 17; d_call: .; v_call: TRBV9; clone_size: .; j_call: TRBJ1-2; cdr3_aa: CASSVVDSLQANYGYTF; cdr3_nt: TGTGCCAGCAGCGTAGTAGACAGCCTCCAGGCTAACTATGGCTACACCTTC
cdr3_length: 16; d_call: .; v_call: TRBV5-8; clone_size: .; j_call: TRBJ2-7; cdr3_aa: CASSWGLVEHAYEQYF; cdr3_nt: TGTGCCAGCAGCTGGGGGCTTGTTGAGCACGCCTACGAGCAGTACTTC
cdr3_length: 16; d_call: .; v_call: TRBV6-5; clone_size: .; j_call: TRBJ2-7; cdr3_aa: CASSYTSSGSSYEQYF; cdr3_nt: TGTGCCAGCAGTTACACTTCGAGTGGTAGCTCCTACGAGCAGTACTTC
cdr3_length: 16; d_call: TRBD2; v_call: TRBV13; clone_size: .; j_call: TRBJ2-5; cdr3_aa: CASSLGLAGAQETQYF; cdr3_nt: TGTGCCAGCAGCCTGGGACTAGCGGGCGCCCAAGAGACCCAGTACTTC
cdr3_length: 13; d_call: .; v_call: TRBV7-9; clone_size: .; j_call: TRBJ2-7; cdr3_aa: CASRGDRSYEQYF; cdr3_nt: TGTGCCAGCAGGGGGGACCGCTCCTACGAGCAGTACTTC
cdr3_length: 16; d_call: .; v_call: TRBV7-9; clone_size: once; j_call: TRBJ1-1; cdr3_aa: CASRHRDGLWNTEAFF; cdr3_nt: TGTGCCAGCAGGCACAGGGACGGGTTATGGAACACTGAAGCTTTCTTT
cdr3_length: 15; d_call: .; v_call: TRBV7-2; clone_size: .; j_call: TRBJ2-7; cdr3_aa: CASSLLGSVTYEQYF; cdr3_nt: TGTGCCAGCAGCTTACTAGGCAGTGTTACTTACGAGCAGTACTTC
cdr3_length: 16; d_call: TRBD1; v_call: TRBV9; clone_size: once; j_call: TRBJ1-2; cdr3_aa: CASSTSDRGGRYGYTF; cdr3_nt: TGTGCCAGCAGCACCTCCGACAGGGGAGGTCGGTATGGCTACACCTTC
cdr3_length: 15; d_call: TRBD1; v_call: TRBV13; clone_size: .; j_call: TRBJ2-3; cdr3_aa: CASSPGQGGTDTQYF; cdr3_nt: TGTGCCAGCAGCCCCGGACAGGGCGGGACAGATACGCAGTATTTT
cdr3_length: 15; d_call: TRBD1; v_call: TRBV11-2; clone_size: .; j_call: TRBJ2-7; cdr3_aa: CASSFATGAIYEQYF; cdr3_nt: TGTGCCAGCAGCTTTGCGACAGGGGCGATCTACGAGCAGTACTTC